The 18 T cell receptor beta chains below come from one sample, sequenced in a study of cytotoxic CD8 clonotypes in ibrutinib-treated CLL (dated by TCRdb to about 2021). The library relied on the immunoSEQ multiplex PCR assay. TCRdb obtained this table from immuneACCESS and retained in-frame rearrangements with V and J assigned. These tables miss some clones; where compared with another copy, unresolved V genes account for less than half of the shortfall, and the remainder is unexplained. This sample comprises about 300,000 clones, approximately 79% of them detected only once. The biggest ten clones account for about 5.8% of the sample. Interpreted using the paper, the time point label stands for: progressive disease on ibrutinib. The material sequenced was PBMCs, taken at disease progression, from a patient treated with ibrutinib. The receptors originated from a human donor with chronic lymphocytic leukemia.

This clone was found once. V usage is TRBV18 and J usage is TRBJ1-4; 7 bases fit TRBD1. The CDR3 length is 15 residues. The J segment lost 1 base and the V segment lost 3 bases, leaving 2 bases of the junction unmatched. CDR1 is KGHSH and CDR2 is LQKENI in the germline V gene. The CDR3 loop is CASSPWTGTNEKLFF. CDR3 DNA sequence: TGTGCCAGCTCACCGTGGACAGGAACTAATGAAAAACTGTTTTTT.

Only one count was recorded for this clone. Here the CDR3 DNA reads TGTGCCAGCAGTGGTCGCCGTACCGCCGGGGAGCTGTTTTTT. It specifies CASSGRRTAGELFF. This chain joins TRBV2 and TRBJ2-2; unclear D gene. CDR1 is SNHLY and CDR2 is FYNNEI in the germline V gene. V was trimmed by 4 bases and J by 6 bases, leaving 12 bases between them. The CDR3 runs 14 residues.

This chain links TRBV28 with TRBJ1-3, with a weak D call TRBD1 (6 bases). The CDR3 is made up of 17 amino acids. The germline gives CDR1 MDHEN, CDR2 SYDVKM. V was clipped by 0 bases and J by 0 bases, with 12 bases between them. The CDR3 loop is CASSLWTGLSSGNTIYF. For the CDR3, the DNA is TGTGCCAGCAGTTTATGGACAGGTCTGAGCTCTGGAAACACCATATATTTT.

This chain connects TRBV5-1 to TRBJ2-7; D remains unclear. Trimming left V 0 bases short and J 0 bases short, with 10 bases between. CDR3 length equals 15 residues. CDR1 is SGHRS, CDR2 YFSETQ, per germline. The CDR3 loop is CASSLDPLSSYEQYF. DNA of the CDR3: TGCGCCAGCAGCTTGGACCCATTAAGCTCCTACGAGCAGTACTTC. The full variable domain, rest sourced from reference TRBV5-1 and TRBJ2-7, is KAGVTQTPRYLIKTRGQQVTLSCSPISGHRSVSWYQQTPGQGLQFLFEYFSETQRNKGNFPGRFSGRQFSNSRSEMNVSTLELGDSALYLCASSLDPLSSYEQYFGPGTRLTVT.

The genes are TRBV5-1 and TRBJ1-2; 12 bases align to TRBD1. The CDR3 loop spans 17 amino acids. The germline V gene encodes CDR1 SGHRS and CDR2 YFSETQ. Unmatched junction bases numbered 14, after V lost 7 bases and J lost 4 bases. CDR3 in DNA: TGCGCCAGCGGCACAGGGACAGGGGGCTCTCCACTCTATGGCTACACCTTC. Its translation: CASGTGTGGSPLYGYTF.

This chain connects TRBV4-1 to TRBJ2-7, with D perhaps TRBD1 (6 bases). The ends were cut back, 1 base at V and 3 bases at J, with 16 bases in the middle. The length of the CDR3 is 16 residues. Germline V gives CDR1 MGHRA, CDR2 YSYEKL. The CDR3 region has the DNA TGCGCCAGCAGCCAAGTCGCCGGGACACACCGCTACGAGCAGTACTTC. Protein product: CASSQVAGTHRYEQYF.

The chain joins TRBV7-3 to TRBJ1-1; D perhaps matches TRBD1 (6 bases). This CDR3 comprises 14 residues. Germline values: CDR1 SGHTA, CDR2 FQGTGA. V was shortened by 11 bases and J by 1 base, with 17 bases between the two germline ends. DNA of the CDR3: TGTGCCCGGTACGGGGGACACAAGAACACTGAAGCTTTCTTT. It codes for CARYGGHKNTEAFF.

V usage is TRBV2 and J usage is TRBJ2-5; TRBD2 matches at 7 bases. Germline lookup yields CDR1 SNHLY and CDR2 FYNNEI. V dropped 11 bases and J dropped 0; count of bases not matched to a gene: 9. CDR3 length: 14 amino acids. The CDR3 coding sequence is TGTGCCGGGCTGGGAGGGACGTACCAAGAGACCCAGTACTTC. Its translation: CAGLGGTYQETQYF.

The rearrangement uses TRBV11-1 and TRBJ2-2, with D possibly being TRBD1 (5 bases). The V and J ends lost 0 bases and 4 bases respectively, with 12 bases between them. The CDR3 has 16 residues. Germline CDR1 reads SGHAT; CDR2 reads FQDESV (reference sequence). The DNA for the CDR3 is TGTGCCAGCAGCTTAGCAAGGGGCGCGGTCACCGGGGAGCTGTTTTTT. It codes for CASSLARGAVTGELFF.

This clone was counted between two and nine times. Other DNA variants within this sample encode the same CDR3. The chain uses TRBV27 and TRBJ2-1, with D possibly being TRBD1 (6 bases). Trimming stripped 3 bases from V and 0 bases from J, with 9 bases between. The germline V gene encodes CDR1 MNHEY and CDR2 SMNVEV (reference sequence). The CDR3 has 15 amino acids. The CDR3 here is CASSLRGSSYNEQFF. DNA of the CDR3: TGTGCCAGCAGTTTGAGGGGGAGCTCCTACAATGAGCAGTTCTTC.

This chain joins TRBV29-1 and TRBJ2-7; 13 nucleotides align to TRBD2. The CDR3 covers 14 residues. The V and J ends lost 6 bases and 6 bases, in that order; junction bases with no gene match: 8. In germline, CDR1 is SQVTM, CDR2 ANQGSEA. DNA of the CDR3: TGCAGCGTCGGGACTAGCGGGAAAGGAGGCGAGCAGTACTTC. It yields the protein CSVGTSGKGGEQYF.

CDR3 sequence (DNA): TGCGCCAGCAGCTTTTGGACAGGGCCGAGCTCCTACGAGCAGTACTTC. Translated: CASSFWTGPSSYEQYF. The chain joins TRBV5-1 to TRBJ2-7, with TRBD1 matching 8 bases. Per the germline V gene, CDR1 is SGHRS and CDR2 is YFSETQ. The V and J ends lost 2 bases and 0 bases, in that order; junction bases with no gene match: 7. The CDR3 extends over 16 amino acids.

About this clone: Other DNA variants within this sample encode the same CDR3. V and J are TRBV7-9 and TRBJ2-7; no clear D gene. Trimming left V 1 base short and J 2 bases short, with 6 bases between. The CDR3 has 13 amino acids. In germline, CDR1 is SEHNR, CDR2 FQNEAQ (reference sequence). The CDR3 spells CASSLGGTYEQYF. CDR3 DNA sequence: TGTGCCAGCAGCTTAGGGGGAACCTACGAGCAGTACTTC.

The rearrangement uses TRBV9 and TRBJ1-1, with unresolved D. From germline, CDR1 is SGDLS and CDR2 YYNGEE. The CDR3 has 14 amino acids. Trimming took off 5 bases at V and 1 base at J, with 12 bases between the two ends. The CDR3 loop reads CASRSPGKNTEAFF. In DNA, the CDR3 is TGTGCCAGCAGGTCCCCGGGAAAGAACACTGAAGCTTTCTTT.

J is TRBJ2-3 and V is TRBV2; D not certain. Germline loops: CDR1 SNHLY, CDR2 FYNNEI. The CDR3 contains 15 residues. Trimming cost V 4 bases and J 0 bases, with 11 bases left between them. The CDR3 loop is CASSVGRRSTDTQYF. CDR3 nucleotides: TGTGCCAGCAGTGTAGGCAGGCGAAGCACAGATACGCAGTATTTT.

This clone has a single count. This rearrangement joins TRBV27 to TRBJ1-2, with a possible D match to TRBD1 (5 bases). The CDR3 runs to 13 residues. Trimming took 5 bases from V and 4 from J, leaving 11 bases between them. The V gene's germline CDR1 is MNHEY and CDR2 SMNVEV (reference sequence). Here the CDR3 reads CASSPQGVYGYTF. The CDR3 DNA sequence: TGTGCCAGCAGTCCCCAAGGGGTCTATGGCTACACCTTC.

The rearrangement links TRBV6-5 to TRBJ2-7, with 12 bases identical to TRBD2. Germline CDR1 and CDR2: MNHEY and SVGAGI. Trimming removed 5 bases from V and 0 bases from J; junction bases left unmatched: 2. This CDR3 is built from 15 residues. For the CDR3, the DNA is TGTGCCAGCAGTCCGACTAGCGGGAGCTCCTACGAGCAGTACTTC. This encodes CASSPTSGSSYEQYF.

The chain employs TRBV13 and TRBJ1-1; 10 bases line up with TRBD1. J lost 4 bases, V lost 2 bases, and 1 base had no gene match. Germline CDR1 PRHDT, CDR2 FYEKMQ (reference sequence). This CDR3 has 14 residues. This chain's CDR3 is CASSLRDRGTEAFF. The CDR3 region has the DNA TGTGCCAGCAGCTTAAGGGACAGGGGCACTGAAGCTTTCTTT. The full variable domain, in which reference TRBV13 and TRBJ1-1 provide the parts outside the CDR3, is AAGVIQSPRHLIKEKRETATLKCYPIPRHDTVYWYQQGPGQDPQFLISFYEKMQSDKGSIPDRFSAQQFSDYHSELNMSSLELGDSALYFCASSLRDRGTEAFFGQGTRLTVV.